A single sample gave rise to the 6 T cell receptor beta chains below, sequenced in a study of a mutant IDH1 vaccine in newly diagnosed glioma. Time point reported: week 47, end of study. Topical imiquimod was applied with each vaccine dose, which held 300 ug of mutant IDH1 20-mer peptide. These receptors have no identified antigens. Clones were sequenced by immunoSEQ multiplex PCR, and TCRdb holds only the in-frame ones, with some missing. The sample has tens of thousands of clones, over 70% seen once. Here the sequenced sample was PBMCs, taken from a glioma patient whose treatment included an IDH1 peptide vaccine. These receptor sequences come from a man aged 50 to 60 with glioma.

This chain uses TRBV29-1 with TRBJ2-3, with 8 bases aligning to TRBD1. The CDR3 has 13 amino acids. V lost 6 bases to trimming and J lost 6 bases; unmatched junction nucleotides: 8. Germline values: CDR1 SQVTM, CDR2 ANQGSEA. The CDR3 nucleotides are TGCAGCGTCGCGACAGGGGCCCGCGATACGCAGTATTTT. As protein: CSVATGARDTQYF.

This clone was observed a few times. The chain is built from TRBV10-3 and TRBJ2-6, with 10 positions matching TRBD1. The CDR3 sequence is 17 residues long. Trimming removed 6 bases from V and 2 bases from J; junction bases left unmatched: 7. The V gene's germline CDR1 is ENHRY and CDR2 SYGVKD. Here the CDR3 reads CAIRGGTGEAGANVLTF. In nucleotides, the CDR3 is TGTGCCATCAGGGGGGGGACAGGGGAGGCTGGGGCCAACGTCCTGACTTTC.

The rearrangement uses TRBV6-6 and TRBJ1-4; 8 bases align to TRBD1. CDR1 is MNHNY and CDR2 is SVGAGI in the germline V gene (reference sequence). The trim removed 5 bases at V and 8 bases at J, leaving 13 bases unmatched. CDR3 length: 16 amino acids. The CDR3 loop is CASSPGQGTPSEKLFF. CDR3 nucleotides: TGTGCCAGCAGTCCCGGACAGGGAACGCCTAGCGAAAAACTGTTTTTT.

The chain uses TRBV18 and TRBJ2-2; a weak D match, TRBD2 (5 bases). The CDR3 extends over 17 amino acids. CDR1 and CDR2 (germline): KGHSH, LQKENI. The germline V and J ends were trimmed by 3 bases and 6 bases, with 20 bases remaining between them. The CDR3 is CASSPGRDGNRAGELFF. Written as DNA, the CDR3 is TGTGCCAGCTCACCCGGACGGGATGGAAACCGGGCCGGGGAGCTGTTTTTT.

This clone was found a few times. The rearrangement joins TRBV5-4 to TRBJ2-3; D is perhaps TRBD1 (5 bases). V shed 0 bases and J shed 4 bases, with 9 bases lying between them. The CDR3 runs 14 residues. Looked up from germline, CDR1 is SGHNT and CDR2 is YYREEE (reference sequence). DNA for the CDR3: TGTGCCAGCAGCTTGGGACAGTGGGCAGATACGCAGTATTTT. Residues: CASSLGQWADTQYF.

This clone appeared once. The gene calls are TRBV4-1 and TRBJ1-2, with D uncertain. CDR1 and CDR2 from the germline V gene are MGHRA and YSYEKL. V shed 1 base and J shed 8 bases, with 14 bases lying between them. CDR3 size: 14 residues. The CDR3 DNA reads TGCGCCAGCAGCCAAGGGTCCGCTATCTACGGCTACACCTTC. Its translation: CASSQGSAIYGYTF.